This record covers a single T cell receptor (beta chain). Germline loops: CDR1 MDHEN, CDR2 SYDVKM. The CDR3 runs to 16 residues. Losses at the gene ends were 6 bases for V and 6 bases for J; bases not matched to a gene: 11. Profiling relied on immunoSEQ multiplex PCR, and the TCRdb table lists in-frame clones only, not all of them. This sample carries more than 55,000 clones, over 80% of them seen once, and the ten largest clones take 4%. The entry originates in a study of OX40 agonist ivuxolimab in advanced cancers. Study in general: Of mixed ages from about 20 to 80 and averaging about 60 years, the group was about 86% male.

Specimen: CD4+ or CD8+ T cells sorted from blood, collected in a trial of the OX40 agonist ivuxolimab. The source is an adult with an advanced solid tumor such as melanoma, head and neck, liver or kidney cancer. The chain is built from TRBV28 and TRBJ2-2; 9 positions agree with TRBD1. Here the CDR3 reads CASRSGTGIKPGELFF. The CDR3 coding sequence is TGTGCCAGCAGGAGCGGGACAGGGATAAAGCCCGGGGAGCTGTTTTTT.